The following is a TCR beta chain sequence with its context. The sample is drawn from a study of blood T cell repertoires in COVID-19. Across the whole study: Material from acute and convalescent COVID-19 was sourced from the United States, Italy and Spain.

Germline CDR1 is SGHAT and CDR2 is FQNNGV. J was trimmed by 5 bases and V by 0 bases; bases with no gene match: 11. The CDR3 extends over 17 amino acids. In the study's own analysis: The authors estimated nucleated cell counts from reference gene primer amplification. Sequenced by immunoSEQ multiplex PCR; TCRdb stores in-frame clones only, minus some. The D gene and trimming were derived from the DNA, and the V and J assignments and clone size from that table. The table shows 200,000 to 300,000 clones, with roughly four fifths occurring only once. The sequenced sample consisted of peripheral blood. This chain joins TRBV11-2 and TRBJ1-1, with 8 positions matching TRBD1. The clonotype originates from a man aged 45-60 years with acute or convalescent COVID-19. The chain's CDR3 is CASSLDRGRGLGTEAFF. DNA for the CDR3: TGTGCCAGCAGCTTAGATCGGGGCAGGGGGCTTGGGACTGAAGCTTTCTTT.